This passage covers 11 T cell receptor beta chains from one sample sequenced in a study of T cells in Graves' hyperthyroidism and ophthalmopathy. Amplified TCR beta CDR3 regions came from RNA transcripts. When the TCR CDR3 underwent first-round RT-PCR, the HTBI primer set was used. Using its own MiXCR run on the multiplex PCR reads, TCRdb lists one record per CDR3 protein. There are approximately 600,000 distinct CDR3 sequences in the sample; around 14% occur only once, and 5.5% to 7.5% lies in the top ten. Sequencing was done on a sample of blood. The receptors stem from a woman in her twenties or thirties with Graves' hyperthyroidism that later progressed to Graves' ophthalmopathy.

The table lists this clonotype with many counts. This sequence joins TRBV12-5 and TRBJ2-7, with D possibly TRBD2 on 5 matching bases. This CDR3 has 15 amino acids. The V gene's germline CDR1 is LGHNT and CDR2 FRNRAP. V was clipped by 3 bases and J by 6 bases, with 18 bases between them. CDR3 coding DNA: TGTGCTAGTGGTTTAAGTCTCTCCTACGGGATCGAGCAGTACTTC. This sequence encodes CASGLSLSYGIEQYF.

This clonotype was seen ten or more times. V is TRBV7-2 and J is TRBJ2-1, with 7 bases lining up with TRBD2. This CDR3 is built from 14 residues. The junction had 1 base not matched to a gene; V was cut back by 5 bases and J by 0 bases. Germline V gene lookup returns CDR1 SGHTA and CDR2 FQGNSA. The CDR3 spells CASSPSGSYNEQFF. CDR3 bases: TGTGCCAGCAGCCCTAGCGGCTCCTACAATGAGCAGTTCTTC. Combining the CDR3 with reference TRBV7-2 and TRBJ2-1 gives the whole variable domain GAGVSQSPSNKVTEKGKDVELRCDPISGHTALYWYRQSLGQGLEFLIYFQGNSAPDKSGLPSDRFSAERTGGSVSTLTIQRTQQEDSAVYLCASSPSGSYNEQFFGPGTRLTVL.

This clonotype was observed many times. At one boundary the junction diverges from the germline segment, which might be a read error. The chain carries TRBV18 and TRBJ2-1; TRBD2 aligns across 11 bases. CDR1 KGHSH and CDR2 LQKENI come from the germline V gene. The CDR3 runs 15 residues. CDR3 sequence reads: CASSPLAGEYNEQFF. As DNA, the CDR3 is TGTGCCAGCTCCCCACTAGCGGGAGAATATAATGAGCAGTTCTTC.

This clonotype was counted at least ten times. CDR3 sequence (DNA): TGTGCCACCAGCAGCCCAATCGTAGGACAGCTATTGAACACTGAAGCTTTCTTT. Amino acid sequence: CATSSPIVGQLLNTEAFF. V is TRBV15 and J is TRBJ1-1, with D perhaps matching TRBD1 (6 bases). The CDR3 length is 18 residues. Trimming took off 3 bases at V and 0 bases at J, with 20 bases between the two ends. Germline V gives CDR1 LNHNV, CDR2 YYDKDF (reference sequence).

Concerning this clonotype itself: Given a much more abundant clone one base away, this may be a read error. The chain joins TRBV6-1 to TRBJ2-7; 8 bases are a match to TRBD2. Germline CDR1 and CDR2: MNHNS and SASEGT. V trimming: 8 bases; J trimming: 7 bases; junction bases outside the gene matches: 19. CDR3 length: 16 residues. The CDR3 reads CASAKQRERLEGEQYF. The CDR3 DNA is TGTGCCAGCGCTAAGCAGCGGGAGAGGCTTGAGGGGGAGCAGTACTTC.

This clonotype has ten or more counts. The genes are TRBV30 and TRBJ2-3; D is possibly TRBD1 (5 bases). CDR1 GTSNPN and CDR2 SVGIG come from the germline V gene (reference sequence). The V and J ends lost 5 bases and 0 bases respectively, with 15 bases between them. The CDR3 loop spans 15 amino acids. The CDR3 protein is CAWSQGLSSTDTQYF. The CDR3 bases are TGTGCCTGGTCGCAGGGTCTCTCTAGCACAGATACGCAGTATTTT.

This clonotype has ten or more counts. The J gene is TRBJ1-1, the V gene TRBV30; D ambiguous. The V gene's germline CDR1 is GTSNPN and CDR2 SVGIG (reference sequence). V lost 3 bases to trimming and J lost 1 base, with 9 bases between them. CDR3 size: 13 residues. CDR3 residues: CAWSPGRNTEAFF. CDR3 bases: TGTGCCTGGAGCCCAGGACGGAACACTGAAGCTTTCTTT.

This clonotype was seen ten or more times. V and J are TRBV19 and TRBJ2-3, with D possibly matching TRBD2 (6 bases). The CDR3 has 15 amino acids. Germline CDR1 is LNHDA and CDR2 is SQIVND (reference sequence). Trimming removed 6 bases at V and 4 bases at J, with 17 bases between. CDR3 amino acids: CASRPISGEADTQYF. DNA for the CDR3: TGTGCCAGTAGGCCCATTTCGGGGGAGGCAGATACGCAGTATTTT.

This clonotype was seen many times. This chain joins TRBV27 and TRBJ1-5, with 7 bases fitting TRBD1. This CDR3 has 16 amino acids. Germline V gene lookup returns CDR1 MNHEY and CDR2 SMNVEV (reference sequence). J gave up 4 bases and V 5 bases, and 11 bases lay outside the gene matches. The CDR3 DNA follows: TGTGCCAGCAGTCCCCTAACCGACAGGGAGAATCAGCCCCAGCATTTT. Protein sequence: CASSPLTDRENQPQHF.

In its sample, this clonotype was seen many times. CDR3 amino acids: CASSFDLTGQETQYF. CDR3 nucleotide sequence: TGTGCCAGCAGCTTCGACTTGACAGGGCAGGAGACCCAGTACTTC. This rearrangement joins TRBV7-9 to TRBJ2-5, with 7 bases lining up with TRBD1. The CDR3 is made up of 15 amino acids. The germline CDR1 and CDR2 sequences are SEHNR and FQNEAQ (reference sequence). The V gene end was trimmed by 3 bases and the J gene end by 5 bases; junction bases not matched to a gene: 9.

A few counts support this clonotype. The chain couples TRBV7-3 to TRBJ2-7; tentatively, D is TRBD1 (5 bases). This CDR3 region has 10 residues. The V end lost 9 bases, the J end lost 2 bases, and 5 bases lay between the germline ends. From germline, CDR1 is SGHTA and CDR2 FQGTGA. The CDR3 DNA reads TGTGCCAGAGGGGCCTACGAGCAGTACTTC. Its protein product is CARGAYEQYF.